The 30 T cell receptor beta chains reported below all come from one sample, sequenced in a study of shared clonotypes between healthy human individuals. Produced via immunoSEQ multiplex PCR; TCRdb's table is partial and in-frame only. The sample records roughly 2.5 million clones, approximately 94% being singletons. Sequencing was done on a sample of naive CD4+ T cells sorted from blood. As to subset: CD45RA+ positively selected. All receptors derive from a man between 18 and 29 years old in good health.

CDR3 DNA: TGTGCCAGCAGTTTAACAGGGGGACAAGTTGGAAAACTGTTTTTT. This sequence encodes CASSLTGGQVGKLFF. This chain links TRBV28 with TRBJ1-4, with 8 bases identical to TRBD1. The CDR3 contains 15 residues. Germline loops: CDR1 MDHEN, CDR2 SYDVKM. The V segment lost 2 bases and the J segment 10 bases; nucleotides outside the gene matches: 9.

The chain combines TRBV14 with TRBJ2-1; D unclear. Germline V gene lookup returns CDR1 SGHDN and CDR2 FVKESK. Trimming took 0 bases from V and 0 from J, leaving 12 bases between them. The CDR3 runs 17 residues. DNA of the CDR3: TGTGCCAGCAGCCAAGAAATAACTTCCCTCTCCTACAATGAGCAGTTCTTC. Amino acid sequence: CASSQEITSLSYNEQFF.

This clone turned up a few times. The rearrangement links TRBV2 to TRBJ1-2; D unclear. Trimming stripped 3 bases from V and 7 bases from J, with 12 bases between. Per germline, CDR1 SNHLY and CDR2 FYNNEI. This CDR3 has 13 amino acids. CDR3: CASSDLTGPGYTF. DNA of the CDR3: TGTGCCAGCAGTGACCTGACTGGGCCTGGCTACACCTTC. Complete variable domain (other parts from reference TRBV2 and TRBJ1-2): EPEVTQTPSHQVTQMGQEVILRCVPISNHLYFYWYRQILGQKVEFLVSFYNNEISEKSEIFDDQFSVERPDGSNFTLKIRSTKLEDSAMYFCASSDLTGPGYTFGSGTRLTVV.

The genes are TRBV6-1 and TRBJ2-7; 9 bases map to TRBD1. Germline V CDR1 and CDR2: MNHNS, SASEGT. This CDR3 comprises 14 residues. Trimming took 5 bases from V and 3 from J; bases not matched to a gene: 5. The CDR3 spells CASSPRTGVYEQYF. CDR3 DNA: TGTGCCAGCAGTCCTAGGACAGGGGTCTACGAGCAGTACTTC.

The chain is built from TRBV28 and TRBJ2-7; TRBD1 agrees at 7 bases. Per germline, CDR1 MDHEN and CDR2 SYDVKM. This CDR3 contains 16 residues. V lost 5 bases and J lost 4; bases outside the gene matches: 14. The CDR3 sequence: CASSDIEGGLGYEQYF. The CDR3 DNA reads as TGTGCCAGCAGTGATATCGAAGGGGGCCTCGGGTACGAGCAGTACTTC. Full variable domain (missing parts from reference TRBV28 and TRBJ2-7): DVKVTQSSRYLVKRTGEKVFLECVQDMDHENMFWYRQDPGLGLRLIYFSYDVKMKEKGDIPEGYSVSREKKERFSLILESASTNQTSMYLCASSDIEGGLGYEQYFGPGTRLTVT.

The chain uses TRBV5-1 and TRBJ2-5; 7 bases align to TRBD2. Germline-derived CDR1 and CDR2 are SGHRS and YFSETQ. CDR3 length: 14 residues. The V segment lost 4 bases and the J segment 4 bases; nucleotides outside the gene matches: 7. The CDR3 DNA reads TGCGCCAGCAGCCCGACCTTAGCGGGAGAGACCCAGTACTTC. Translated: CASSPTLAGETQYF.

The rearrangement uses TRBV14 and TRBJ2-5; 13 nucleotides line up with TRBD2. The germline V gene encodes CDR1 SGHDN and CDR2 FVKESK. CDR3 length: 18 residues. Losses at the gene ends were 0 bases for V and 4 bases for J; bases not matched to a gene: 8. The CDR3 DNA reads TGTGCCAGCAGCCAAGAGACGGGACTAGCGGGACTCATAGAGACCCAGTACTTC. The encoded protein is CASSQETGLAGLIETQYF.

The chain employs TRBV2 and TRBJ2-1; TRBD1 agrees at 8 bases. The CDR3 is 13 residues long. V trimming: 4 bases; J trimming: 6 bases; junction bases outside the gene matches: 2. Germline V gives CDR1 SNHLY, CDR2 FYNNEI. CDR3 bases: TGTGCCAGCAGTGTGGGACAGGTCAATGAGCAGTTCTTC. Protein product: CASSVGQVNEQFF. The full variable domain, completed using reference TRBV2 and TRBJ2-1, is EPEVTQTPSHQVTQMGQEVILRCVPISNHLYFYWYRQILGQKVEFLVSFYNNEISEKSEIFDDQFSVERPDGSNFTLKIRSTKLEDSAMYFCASSVGQVNEQFFGPGTRLTVL.

The chain links TRBV4-3 to TRBJ2-5; 8 bases align to TRBD2. The CDR3 is 19 residues long. The germline V gene encodes CDR1 LGHNA and CDR2 YSLEER. The J segment lost 5 bases and the V segment lost 2 bases, leaving 19 bases of the junction unmatched. CDR3 sequence reads: CASSQQFVSGGPSQETQYF. The CDR3 coding sequence is TGCGCCAGCAGCCAACAGTTCGTATCGGGAGGGCCCTCCCAGGAGACCCAGTACTTC.

V gene TRBV4-3 combines with J gene TRBJ2-7, with 14 bases lining up with TRBD2. Germline V lookup: CDR1 LGHNA, CDR2 YSLEER. V was clipped by 4 bases and J by 6 bases; unmatched bases: 8. The CDR3 has 16 residues. The CDR3 reads CASSPRLAGGPGEQYF. The CDR3, as DNA: TGCGCCAGCAGCCCCCGACTAGCGGGAGGGCCTGGCGAGCAGTACTTC.

The chain recombines TRBV2 with TRBJ2-3, with TRBD2 identical over 8 bases. CDR1 and CDR2 from the germline V gene are SNHLY and FYNNEI. The CDR3 contains 15 residues. V shed 6 bases and J 2 bases; nucleotides not matched to a gene: 7. For the CDR3, the DNA is TGTGCCAGCAGCGAGAGCGGGAGCTACACAGATACGCAGTATTTT. Amino acids: CASSESGSYTDTQYF. The entire variable domain, with the rest obtained from reference TRBV2 and TRBJ2-3, is as follows: EPEVTQTPSHQVTQMGQEVILRCVPISNHLYFYWYRQILGQKVEFLVSFYNNEISEKSEIFDDQFSVERPDGSNFTLKIRSTKLEDSAMYFCASSESGSYTDTQYFGPGTRLTVL.

The chain carries TRBV19 and TRBJ1-2, with TRBD1 identical over 10 bases. Germline V gives CDR1 LNHDA, CDR2 SQIVND (reference sequence). This CDR3 spans 15 amino acids. Trimming at V came to 5 bases and at J to 8 bases, leaving 11 bases not matched to a gene. CDR3 bases: TGTGCCAGTAGTGGGGGGACAGGGGCTTCTCGCGGCTACACCTTC. Its translation: CASSGGTGASRGYTF.

The chain carries TRBV5-1 and TRBJ1-2, with TRBD1 matching over 7 bases. With 7 bases clipped from V and 5 bases from J, the junction kept 17 bases outside the gene matches. Germline loops: CDR1 SGHRS, CDR2 YFSETQ. The CDR3 covers 16 residues. The CDR3 region is CASGQGGPTGTYGYTF. Here the CDR3 DNA reads TGCGCCAGCGGACAAGGGGGCCCAACGGGTACTTATGGCTACACCTTC.

V and J are TRBV6-5 and TRBJ1-4; D unresolved. Between the trimmed V and J ends, which lost 4 bases and 7 bases, there was a span of 10 bases. In germline, CDR1 is MNHEY, CDR2 SVGAGI. The CDR3 extends over 13 amino acids. The DNA for the CDR3 is TGTGCCAGCAGTTTACAACGGTTTGAAAAACTGTTTTTT. Translated, it gives CASSLQRFEKLFF.

The V call is TRBV25-1, the J call TRBJ1-5; 10 bases are a match to TRBD1. V gave up 8 bases and J gave up 2 bases; unmatched junction bases: 0. This CDR3 is built from 13 residues. Per the germline V gene, CDR1 is MGHDK and CDR2 is SYGVNS. The CDR3: CASGTGGNQPQHF. CDR3 bases: TGTGCCAGCGGGACAGGGGGCAATCAGCCCCAGCATTTT.

The rearrangement joins TRBV7-2 to TRBJ2-1; 10 bases line up with TRBD1. From germline, CDR1 is SGHTA and CDR2 FQGNSA. This CDR3 spans 14 amino acids. V lost 5 bases, J lost 9 bases, and 7 bases stayed unmatched. CDR3 nucleotide sequence: TGTGCCAGCAGCCAAGACAGGGGGCAAGGTGAGCAGTTCTTC. Translated: CASSQDRGQGEQFF.

This rearrangement joins TRBV7-2 to TRBJ2-7; D remains unclear. V dropped 6 bases and J dropped 5 bases, with 11 bases sitting between them. The CDR3 has 12 amino acids. Germline loops: CDR1 SGHTA, CDR2 FQGNSA. CDR3 bases: TGTGCCAGCAGTCCGAGCCGGGACGAGCAGTACTTC. Amino acids: CASSPSRDEQYF.

The rearrangement uses TRBV21-1 and TRBJ1-4; no check of the table's D call, TRBD1, against the DNA was made. TRBV21-1 is flagged as a pseudogene. The CDR3 runs to 17 residues. CDR3 in amino acids: CASSQTSGNATNEKLFF. The CDR3 DNA sequence: TGTGCCAGCAGCCAGACCTCAGGGAATGCAACTAATGAAAAACTGTTTTTT.

About this clone: Additional DNA sequences in this sample encode the identical CDR3. The chain couples TRBV18 to TRBJ2-3; D is undetermined. V lost 0 bases and J 4 bases, leaving 8 bases between the germline ends. In germline, CDR1 is KGHSH, CDR2 LQKENI. The CDR3 length is 14 residues. The CDR3 nucleotides read TGTGCCAGCTCACCACCAAGTCGTTCAGATACGCAGTATTTT. This codes for CASSPPSRSDTQYF.

The chain recombines TRBV6-1 with TRBJ1-3; no reliable D call. Trimming removed 8 bases at V and 15 bases at J, with 17 bases between. The CDR3 runs 11 residues. Germline values: CDR1 MNHNS, CDR2 SASEGT. This CDR3 is CASLQFPSEYF. DNA of the CDR3: TGTGCCAGCCTGCAATTCCCGTCCGAATATTTT.

The chain recombines TRBV19 with TRBJ2-7; no reliable D call. The CDR3 is 13 residues long. The germline gives CDR1 LNHDA, CDR2 SQIVND (reference sequence). V lost 1 base, J lost 3 bases, and 7 bases lay in between. CDR3 bases: TGTGCCAGTAGTATAGTGCCCCACTACGAGCAGTACTTC. This translates into CASSIVPHYEQYF.

The chain has TRBV6-5 and TRBJ2-1, with 9 bases identical to TRBD2. V lost 4 bases and J lost 10; bases outside the gene matches: 11. This CDR3 contains 15 residues. Per the germline V gene, CDR1 is MNHEY and CDR2 is SVGAGI. The CDR3 DNA reads as TGTGCCAGCAGTTCCTTGACTAGCGGATCCACCGAGCAGTTCTTC. Encoded protein: CASSSLTSGSTEQFF.

The chain uses TRBV2 and TRBJ2-1; D is perhaps TRBD1 or TRBD2 (5 bases each). This CDR3 has 12 residues. Trimming stripped 11 bases from V and 12 bases from J, with 20 bases between. CDR1 is SNHLY and CDR2 is FYNNEI in the germline V gene. This chain's CDR3 is CASNPGPEVQFF. The CDR3 DNA follows: TGTGCCTCCAATCCGGGACCAGAAGTGCAGTTCTTC. The variable domain in full, completed from reference TRBV2 and TRBJ2-1, reads EPEVTQTPSHQVTQMGQEVILRCVPISNHLYFYWYRQILGQKVEFLVSFYNNEISEKSEIFDDQFSVERPDGSNFTLKIRSTKLEDSAMYFCASNPGPEVQFFGPGTRLTVL.

With regard to this clone: Other DNA sequences from this sample encode an identical CDR3 as well. V usage is TRBV6-5 and J usage is TRBJ2-6, with 8 bases lining up with TRBD1. The CDR3 has 15 amino acids. Germline V lookup: CDR1 MNHEY, CDR2 SVGAGI. The junction had 4 bases not matched to a gene; V was cut back by 5 bases and J by 4 bases. The DNA for the CDR3 is TGTGCCAGCAGTCCAGGGGGCGCCGGGGCCAACGTCCTGACTTTC. Amino acids: CASSPGGAGANVLTF.

V gene TRBV11-2 combines with J gene TRBJ1-6; tentative D call: TRBD1 (5 bases). The germline V gene has CDR1 SGHAT and CDR2 FQNNGV. This CDR3 has 16 residues. V gave up 5 bases and J gave up 0 bases, with 11 bases separating them. CDR3 region: CASSRGESSYNSPLHF. The CDR3 DNA is TGTGCCAGCAGCCGGGGGGAGAGCTCCTATAATTCACCCCTCCACTTT.

This chain joins TRBV5-1 and TRBJ2-7; maybe TRBD1 (6 bases). The CDR3 runs 14 residues. Germline lookup yields CDR1 SGHRS and CDR2 YFSETQ. Trimming left V 3 bases short and J 6 bases short, with 16 bases between. The CDR3: CASSSGDLGSEQYF. The CDR3 nucleotides are TGCGCCAGCAGCTCAGGGGACCTTGGGTCCGAGCAGTACTTC.

The chain links TRBV28 to TRBJ1-2; 8 positions agree with TRBD1. The germline gives CDR1 MDHEN, CDR2 SYDVKM. J lost 5 bases, V lost 2 bases, and 7 bases had no gene match. The CDR3 runs to 15 residues. The CDR3 here is CASSLPGQALYGYTF. In DNA form, the CDR3 reads TGTGCCAGCAGTTTACCGGGACAGGCCTTATATGGCTACACCTTC.

This chain uses TRBV7-9 with TRBJ1-2; a possible D gene is TRBD1 (6 bases). The length of the CDR3 is 13 residues. Per the germline V gene, CDR1 is SEHNR and CDR2 is FQNEAQ (reference sequence). V was clipped by 5 bases and J by 5 bases, with 12 bases between them. The chain's CDR3 is CASSHDRIYGYTF. The CDR3 coding sequence is TGTGCCAGCAGCCACGACAGGATATATGGCTACACCTTC.

The CDR3 loop is CAISDYGYTEAFF. DNA of the CDR3: TGTGCCATCAGTGACTACGGATACACTGAAGCTTTCTTT. The V call is TRBV10-3, the J call TRBJ1-1; the D is unclear. Trimming removed 3 bases at V and 3 bases at J, with 8 bases between. The CDR3 is made up of 13 amino acids. Germline CDR1 ENHRY, CDR2 SYGVKD.

The count of this clone is one. Distinct nucleotide sequences in the sample also encode this CDR3. The chain joins TRBV6-6 to TRBJ2-2; D remains unclear. Per the germline V gene, CDR1 is MNHNY and CDR2 is SVGAGI (reference sequence). The CDR3 runs 12 residues. Trimming removed 5 bases at V and 2 bases at J, with 3 bases between. CDR3 DNA: TGTGCCAGCAGTCCTAACACCGGGGAGCTGTTTTTT. It codes for CASSPNTGELFF.